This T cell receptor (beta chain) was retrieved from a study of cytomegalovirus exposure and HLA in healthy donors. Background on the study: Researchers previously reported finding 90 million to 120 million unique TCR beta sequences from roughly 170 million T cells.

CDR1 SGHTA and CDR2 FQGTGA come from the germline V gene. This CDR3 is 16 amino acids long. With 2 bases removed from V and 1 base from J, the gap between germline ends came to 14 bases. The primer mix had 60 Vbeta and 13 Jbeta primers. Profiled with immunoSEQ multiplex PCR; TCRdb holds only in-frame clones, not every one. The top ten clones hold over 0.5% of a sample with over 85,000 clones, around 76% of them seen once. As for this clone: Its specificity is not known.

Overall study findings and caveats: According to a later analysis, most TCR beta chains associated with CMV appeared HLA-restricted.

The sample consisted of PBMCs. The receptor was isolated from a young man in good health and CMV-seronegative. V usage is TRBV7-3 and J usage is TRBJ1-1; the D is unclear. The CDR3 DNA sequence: TGTGCCAGCAGCTTAGGCCCCTCGGGGTCGAACACTGAAGCTTTCTTT. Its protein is CASSLGPSGSNTEAFF.